This T cell receptor beta chain was sequenced in a study of T cells in Graves' hyperthyroidism and ophthalmopathy. This clonotype came up many times. Germline trimming cut 7 bases from V and 6 bases from J; bases unmatched to any gene: 5. Germline V gene data show CDR1 as PRHDT and CDR2 as FYEKMQ (reference sequence). The CDR3 has 14 amino acids. Authors of the study amplified TCR beta CDR3 regions from RNA transcripts. Primed by the HTBI set, a first-round RT-PCR was run on the TCR CDR3. TCRdb redid the calling of the multiplex PCR reads with MiXCR, one entry per CDR3 protein. This table has about 400,000 distinct CDR3 sequences, about 16% appearing once.

Material: blood. This chain connects TRBV13 to TRBJ2-2, with 10 nucleotides matching TRBD2. This TCR came from a woman in her twenties or thirties with Graves' hyperthyroidism. The chain's CDR3 is CASKSSGSPGELFF. Written as DNA, the CDR3 is TGTGCCAGCAAATCTAGCGGGAGCCCCGGGGAGCTGTTTTTT. Filled out from reference TRBV13 and TRBJ2-2, the complete variable domain reads AAGVIQSPRHLIKEKRETATLKCYPIPRHDTVYWYQQGPGQDPQFLISFYEKMQSDKGSIPDRFSAQQFSDYHSELNMSSLELGDSALYFCASKSSGSPGELFFGEGSRLTVL.